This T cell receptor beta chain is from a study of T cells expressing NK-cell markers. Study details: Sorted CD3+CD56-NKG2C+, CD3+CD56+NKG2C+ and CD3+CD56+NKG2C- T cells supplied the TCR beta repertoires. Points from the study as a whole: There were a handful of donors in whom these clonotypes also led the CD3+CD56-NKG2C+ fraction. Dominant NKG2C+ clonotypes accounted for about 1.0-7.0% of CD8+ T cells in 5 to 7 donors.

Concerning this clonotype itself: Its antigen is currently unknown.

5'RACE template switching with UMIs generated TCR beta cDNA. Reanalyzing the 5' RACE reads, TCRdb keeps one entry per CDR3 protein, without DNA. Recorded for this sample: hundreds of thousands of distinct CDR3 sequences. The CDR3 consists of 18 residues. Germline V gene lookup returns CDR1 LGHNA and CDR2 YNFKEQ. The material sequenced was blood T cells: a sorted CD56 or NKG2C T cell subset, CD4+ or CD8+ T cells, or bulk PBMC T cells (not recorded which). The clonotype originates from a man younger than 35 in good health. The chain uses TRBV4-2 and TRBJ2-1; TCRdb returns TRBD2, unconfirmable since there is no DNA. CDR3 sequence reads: CASSQVGLAGERYNEQFF.